The 6 T cell receptor beta chains below all came from one sample that was sequenced in a study of OX40 agonist ivuxolimab in advanced cancers. The protocol was immunoSEQ multiplex PCR, while the TCRdb copy is restricted to in-frame clones and leaves out a portion. The top ten hold 12% of the sample, which has approximately 60,000 clones, roughly 90% seen once. This specimen consisted of CD4+ or CD8+ T cells sorted from blood, obtained in a trial of the OX40 agonist ivuxolimab. The receptors come from an adult with an advanced solid tumor such as melanoma, head and neck, liver or kidney cancer.

The chain recombines TRBV9 with TRBJ2-7; 8 bases are a match to TRBD1. V lost 5 bases, J lost 0 bases, and 7 bases stayed unmatched. The germline CDR1 and CDR2 sequences are SGDLS and YYNGEE. The CDR3 spans 15 residues. DNA of the CDR3: TGTGCCAGCAGAGGGGACAGGTACTTCTCCTACGAGCAGTACTTC. As protein: CASRGDRYFSYEQYF. Full variable domain (outside the CDR3, taken from reference TRBV9 and TRBJ2-7): DSGVTQTPKHLITATGQRVTLRCSPRSGDLSVYWYQQSLDQGLQFLIQYYNGEERAKGNILERFSAQQFPDLHSELNLSSLELGDSALYFCASRGDRYFSYEQYFGPGTRLTVT.

This rearrangement joins TRBV7-8 to TRBJ2-3; the D gene is possibly TRBD2 (6 bases). In germline, CDR1 is SGHVS, CDR2 FQNEAQ. With 6 bases removed from V and 0 bases from J, the gap between germline ends came to 19 bases. The CDR3 is made up of 17 amino acids. This chain's CDR3 is CASSLSTGTYSTDTQYF. The CDR3 DNA follows: TGTGCCAGCAGTTTGTCCACCGGGACTTATAGCACAGATACGCAGTATTTT.

This rearrangement joins TRBV6-5 to TRBJ2-7; no definite D call. V lost 3 bases and J 7 bases, leaving 10 bases between the germline ends. Germline V gene sequence: CDR1 MNHEY, CDR2 SVGAGI. This CDR3 region has 12 residues. The DNA for the CDR3 is TGTGCCAGCAGTTATGCAGCGCGGGAGCAGTACTTC. It codes for CASSYAAREQYF.

This rearrangement joins TRBV28 to TRBJ2-1; 11 bases are shared with TRBD1. The ends lost 5 bases at V and 8 bases at J; junction bases unmatched: 8. CDR1 and CDR2 (germline): MDHEN, SYDVKM. This CDR3 is 15 amino acids long. The CDR3 protein is CASSNGQGALYEQFF. The CDR3 DNA reads as TGTGCCAGCAGTAACGGACAGGGGGCTTTATATGAGCAGTTCTTC.

V is TRBV4-1 and J is TRBJ1-2; D not resolved. Germline CDR1 MGHRA, CDR2 YSYEKL. Trimming stripped 3 bases from V and 6 bases from J, with 14 bases between. The CDR3 is 14 residues long. The DNA for the CDR3 is TGCGCCAGCAGCCAGCTCTACAGTTCCGATGGCTACACCTTC. Its protein is CASSQLYSSDGYTF.

The gene calls are TRBV19 and TRBJ2-1, with 9 bases fitting TRBD2. Germline-derived CDR1 and CDR2 are LNHDA and SQIVND (reference sequence). After removal of 1 base from V and 2 bases from J, the junction contained 3 bases not matched to a gene. The CDR3 is made up of 16 amino acids. CDR3 region: CASSIGTSEAYNEQFF. The DNA of the CDR3 is TGTGCCAGTAGTATAGGGACTAGCGAGGCCTACAATGAGCAGTTCTTC.